This T cell receptor beta chain came from a study of T cell responses to AZD1222 COVID-19 vaccine. Broader study findings: CD4 TCRs associated with vaccination spanned spike, dominating at 160-218 and 743-854. There were repertoire samples only from the period after the peak T cell response.

TCRdb keeps only in-frame clones here, not all; method: immunoSEQ multiplex PCR. In the table there are over 130,000 clones, around 93% of which are singletons. A word on this clone: The target antigen is unknown.

CDR3 length equals 12 residues. V dropped 5 bases and J dropped 12 bases, with 18 bases sitting between them. The germline gives CDR1 SGHDT, CDR2 YYEEEE. The V and J genes are TRBV5-6 and TRBJ2-7, with a possible D match to TRBD1 (6 bases). This sequence was found in an adult in good health. This specimen consisted of peripheral blood, obtained on day 0 of AZD1222 vaccination. CDR3 bases: TGTGCCAGCAGTCTCGGACAGATTAAATGGTACTTC. Protein product: CASSLGQIKWYF. Full variable domain (outside the CDR3, taken from reference TRBV5-6 and TRBJ2-7): DAGVTQSPTHLIKTRGQQVTLRCSPKSGHDTVSWYQQALGQGPQFIFQYYEEEERQRGNFPDRFSGHQFPNYSSELNVNALLLGDSALYLCASSLGQIKWYFGPGTRLTVT.